This is a list of T cell receptor beta chains from one sample in a study of T cells after yellow fever vaccination. TCRdb fed the 5' RACE reads into MiXCR, producing one record per CDR3 protein. The table records just under 600,000 distinct CDR3 sequences, approximately 13% of them present only once. Here the sequenced sample was PBMCs, taken on the day of the yellow fever booster vaccination. The origin of the receptors is a young man who received the YFV17D yellow fever vaccine. The CDR3 runs from the conserved cysteine through the conserved F or W. The D gene is left open where the match is weak. The listing skips clone size in some rows; elsewhere it reads once, few, many or a size class.

D gene,J gene,clone size,V gene,CDR3 DNA,CDR3 protein
-,TRBJ1-3,-,TRBV7-8,TGTGCCAGCAGCTTAGAGTTCGCAGGGAGCTCTGGAAACACCATATATTTT,CASSLEFAGSSGNTIYF
TRBD2,TRBJ2-3,-,TRBV7-3,TGTGCCAGCAGCTTAACCGTTAGCGGGAGCCCGACTAGCACAGATACGCAGTATTTT,CASSLTVSGSPTSTDTQYF
-,TRBJ2-2,-,TRBV11-2,TGTGCCAGCAGCTCTTACAGGCGGCGGGAGCTGTTTTTT,CASSSYRRRELFF
TRBD2,TRBJ2-7,-,TRBV20-1,TGCAGTGCTACCCACTGGGCTAGCGGAACATACGAGCAGTACTTC,CSATHWASGTYEQYF
-,TRBJ2-2,once,TRBV5-6,TGTGCCAGCAGCTCCGGCAGGGACGGGGAGCTGTTTTTT,CASSSGRDGELFF
-,TRBJ2-1,-,TRBV7-2,TGTGCCAGCAGCTCCCAACCTGCACAAGGGCAGTTCTTC,CASSSQPAQGQFF
-,TRBJ2-1,-,TRBV20-1,TGCAGTGCTAGTCGGGGAAACGCCAACAATGAGCAGTTCTTC,CSASRGNANNEQFF
-,TRBJ2-5,-,TRBV7-9,TGTGCCAGCAGCTCTTCAGGGGCGGCAGAGACCCAGTACTTC,CASSSSGAAETQYF
TRBD1,TRBJ1-4,many,TRBV18,TGTGCCAGCTCACCACTGCCCGGGACAGGTGGCCAAAATGAAAAACTGTTTTTT,CASSPLPGTGGQNEKLFF
TRBD1,TRBJ1-2,few,TRBV4-3,TGCGCCAGCAGTCCTACCTGGACAGGGGTTGACTATGGCTACACCTTC,CASSPTWTGVDYGYTF
-,TRBJ2-2,few,TRBV12-3/TRBV12-4,TGTGCCAGCAGTCCCCCTCAGATGAAGGGCACCGGGGAGCTGTTTTTT,CASSPPQMKGTGELFF